In its sample, the clone carrying this TCR beta chain was seen a few times. The antigen is undetermined. These data come from a study of identical twins. Overall study results and limits: Fewer insertions characterized abundant cord blood beta clonotypes, whereas memory repertoires showed none.

MiXCR, run by TCRdb on the 5' RACE reads, gives a single entry per CDR3 protein. The table records around 530,000 distinct CDR3 sequences, approximately 16% of them present only once. V was pared by 9 bases and J by 3 bases, with 8 bases of the junction left unmatched. CDR1 is LNHDA, CDR2 SQIVND, per germline (reference sequence). This CDR3 is built from 14 residues. Another study also made use of these data, one on yellow fever vaccine responses in identical twins. Per that paper: After vaccination, twins' T cell response reportedly seemed partly convergent, partly personalized.

The material sequenced was CD4+ T cells sorted from blood. The chain is built from TRBV19 and TRBJ1-1; 9 bases line up with TRBD1. This TCR derives from a woman aged 18-29 years in good health. CDR3 DNA sequence: TGTGCCAGCTTCCTTGGGACAGGGTACACTGAAGCTTTCTTT. Its protein product is CASFLGTGYTEAFF.